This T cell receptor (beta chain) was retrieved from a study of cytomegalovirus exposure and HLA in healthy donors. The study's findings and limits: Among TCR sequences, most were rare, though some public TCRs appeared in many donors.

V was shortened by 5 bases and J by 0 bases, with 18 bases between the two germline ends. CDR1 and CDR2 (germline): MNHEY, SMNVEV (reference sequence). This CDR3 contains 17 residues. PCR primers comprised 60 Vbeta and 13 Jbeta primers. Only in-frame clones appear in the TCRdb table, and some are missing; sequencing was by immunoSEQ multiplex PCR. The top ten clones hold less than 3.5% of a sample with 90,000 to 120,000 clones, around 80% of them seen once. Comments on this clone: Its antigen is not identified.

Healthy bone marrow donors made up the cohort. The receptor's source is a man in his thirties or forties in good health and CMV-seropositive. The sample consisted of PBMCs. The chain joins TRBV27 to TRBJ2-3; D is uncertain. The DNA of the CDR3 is TGTGCCAGCAGTCCCAACCCCTTCCGGGTTAGCACAGATACGCAGTATTTT. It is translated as CASSPNPFRVSTDTQYF.